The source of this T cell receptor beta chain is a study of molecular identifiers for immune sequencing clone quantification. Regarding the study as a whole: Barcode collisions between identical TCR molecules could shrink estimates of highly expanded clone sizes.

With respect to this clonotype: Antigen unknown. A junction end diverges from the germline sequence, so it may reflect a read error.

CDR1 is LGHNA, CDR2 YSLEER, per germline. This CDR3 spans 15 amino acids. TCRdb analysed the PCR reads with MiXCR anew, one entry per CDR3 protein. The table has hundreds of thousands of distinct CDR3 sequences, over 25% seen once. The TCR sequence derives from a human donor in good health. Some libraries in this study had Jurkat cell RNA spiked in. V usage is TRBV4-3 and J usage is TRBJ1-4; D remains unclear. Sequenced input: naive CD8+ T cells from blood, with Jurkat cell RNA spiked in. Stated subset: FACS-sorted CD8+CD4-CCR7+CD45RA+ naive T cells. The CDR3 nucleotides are TGCGCCAGCAGCCAAGACACAGCAACTAATGAAAAACTGTCTTTT. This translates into CASSQDTATNEKLSF.